This TCR beta chain was recorded in a study of T cells in Graves' hyperthyroidism and ophthalmopathy. There are 16 residues in the CDR3. CDR1 and CDR2 (germline): SEHNR, FQNEAQ (reference sequence). V gave up 6 bases and J gave up 0 bases; unmatched junction bases: 5. Diagnostic assessment was based on clinical symptoms, serum thyroxine and TRAb, thyroid ultrasound and orbital computed tomography. Using RNA transcripts as the source, TCR beta CDR3 regions were amplified. The HTBI primer set drove a first-round RT-PCR of the TCR CDR3. Each CDR3 protein is one row after TCRdb ran MiXCR on the multiplex PCR reads. This sample carries over 550,000 distinct CDR3 sequences, over 15% of them seen once, and the ten largest clones take approximately 20%.

The source material was blood. The rearrangement uses TRBV7-9 and TRBJ2-2; TRBD1 agrees at 9 bases. This TCR derives from a woman aged 18-29 years with Graves' hyperthyroidism. CDR3 nucleotides: TGTGCCAGCAGTCGAGACAGGGGGGCGAACACCGGGGAGCTGTTTTTT. Its translation: CASSRDRGANTGELFF.